This T cell receptor beta chain originates from a study of blood T cell repertoires in COVID-19. The assay was immunoSEQ multiplex PCR, and TCRdb's table has in-frame clones only and misses some. Here the sample spans around 140,000 clones, around 80% being singletons. Input material: peripheral blood. The TCR originated in a woman aged 55-70 years with acute or convalescent COVID-19.

In nucleotides, the CDR3 is TGTGCCAGCGGATTCCGAGGGGGGGGACGAGATACGCAGTATTTT. Encoded protein: CASGFRGGGRDTQYF. The rearrangement joins TRBV28 to TRBJ2-3; a possible D gene is TRBD2 (7 bases). Between the trimmed V and J ends, which lost 8 bases and 5 bases, there was a span of 20 bases. The CDR3 loop spans 15 amino acids. CDR1 and CDR2 (germline): MDHEN, SYDVKM.